This T cell receptor (beta chain) is drawn from a study of blood T cell repertoires in COVID-19. Only in-frame clones appear in the TCRdb table, and some are missing; sequencing was by immunoSEQ multiplex PCR. This sample has under 500,000 clones, with around 90% found just once. What was sequenced was PBMCs or T cells enriched from blood (not recorded which). This clonotype was obtained from a young woman with acute COVID-19.

In nucleotides, the CDR3 is TGTGCCAGCAGCGCAGACAGGGGAGGAGAAAAACTGTTTTTT. This gives the protein CASSADRGGEKLFF. This chain connects TRBV7-6 to TRBJ1-4; 8 nucleotides line up with TRBD1. With V trimmed by 5 bases and J by 8 bases, 7 bases remained unmatched. CDR1 and CDR2 (germline): SGHVS, FNYEAQ. There are 14 residues in the CDR3.